This entry describes one TCR beta chain. The clone's antigen remains unknown. One base away there is no much larger clone; base qualities are not given. The CDR3 runs 14 amino acids, cysteine and phenylalanine included. Solely the CDR3 DNA is kept, with 42 bases framed from the first base. Trimming takes 2 bases off V and 5 bases off J; junction bases not matched to a gene: 5. CDR1 LGHDT and CDR2 YNNKEL are derived from the germline V gene (reference sequence). Peripheral blood CD8+ and CD4+ T cells from healthy donors, Susac syndrome patients and multiple sclerosis patients were profiled using high-throughput TCR beta sequencing. Recently defined diagnostic criteria for definite or probable disease were met by the Susac syndrome patients. Bulk CD8+ and CD4+ T cells were purified by magnetic negative isolation, whereas CD8+ TEMRA cells were enriched by FACS. Blood was collected in EDTA tubes and processed within 24 hours, with PBMCs isolated through density gradient centrifugation. PBMCs intended for TCR sequencing were cryopreserved in liquid nitrogen and thawed later in a water bath at 37 degrees C. Purity of sorted or isolated CD4+, CD8+ and CD8+ TEMRA cells was at least 90%.

This sample is part of a study of CD8 T cells in Susac syndrome (dated by TCRdb to about 2019). Concerning the study at large: Of the Susac syndrome patients who were sequenced, about six had clinically active disease and fewer than ten were in clinical remission. The study compared CD8+ T cell repertoire clonality among about a dozen healthy donors, around 14 Susac syndrome patients and about 16 multiple sclerosis patients. Susac syndrome patients were therapy-naive, on corticosteroids (some also receiving IVIg), or on IVIg alone at blood withdrawal. Whether CD8+ T cell activation and differentiation in Susac syndrome was antigen driven was tested using repertoire sequencing. Paper-wide results and their limitations: The number of individuals in the TCR sequencing and HLA analysis was recognized as being relatively small. Around 16 and five Susac-specific public clones were found in the total CD8+ and CD8+ TEMRA repertoires, respectively. Clonal expansion was seen in Susac syndrome CD8+ repertoires, peaking in CD8+ TEMRA cells and being greater in clinically active patients than in remitting ones.

RNA was extracted with the RNeasy kit and about 0.5 to 1 ug was reverse transcribed using random hexamers. The immunoSEQ multiplex PCR assay, covering 54 Vbeta and 13 Jbeta segments, was used to amplify TCR beta CDR3 regions. To correct PCR amplification bias, a synthetic template baseline was used for both primer optimization and computational correction. Under the source paper's analysis protocol: Only productive sequences were kept, with reads annotated to V, D and J genes according to IMGT and analyzed in immunoSEQ Analyzer. To calculate clonality, Shannon entropy was normalized by log2 of the number of productive unique sequences and then subtracted from one. Public and private clones were assessed among the 100 most prevalent clones of each patient and control. Clones were defined as Susac-specific when absent from the healthy and MS cohorts, from about a thousand published viral clones and from other ImmuneACCESS disease sequences. Starting from the raw public reads, TCRdb applied fastp trimming at Q25, assembled clones with MiXCR and retained in-frame beta chains. Each record represents a unique CDR3 protein, reported with the most common genes and DNA among its rows. TCRdb's processing, not the study's, gives the V and J calls here. This sample gives some 140,000 distinct CDR3 sequences in total; 95% of them show up just once. Roughly 0.2% of the sample belongs to the ten largest clones.

Sequenced sample: CD8+ T cells from PBMCs. The V and J segments used are TRBV3-1 and TRBJ2-7; the central 8 bases match TRBD2. The TCR was taken from a human donor with Susac syndrome. The CDR3 sequence is CASSQTGRVDEQYF. The sequenced DNA is TGTGCCAGCAGCCAAACCGGGAGGGTCGACGAGCAGTACTTC.